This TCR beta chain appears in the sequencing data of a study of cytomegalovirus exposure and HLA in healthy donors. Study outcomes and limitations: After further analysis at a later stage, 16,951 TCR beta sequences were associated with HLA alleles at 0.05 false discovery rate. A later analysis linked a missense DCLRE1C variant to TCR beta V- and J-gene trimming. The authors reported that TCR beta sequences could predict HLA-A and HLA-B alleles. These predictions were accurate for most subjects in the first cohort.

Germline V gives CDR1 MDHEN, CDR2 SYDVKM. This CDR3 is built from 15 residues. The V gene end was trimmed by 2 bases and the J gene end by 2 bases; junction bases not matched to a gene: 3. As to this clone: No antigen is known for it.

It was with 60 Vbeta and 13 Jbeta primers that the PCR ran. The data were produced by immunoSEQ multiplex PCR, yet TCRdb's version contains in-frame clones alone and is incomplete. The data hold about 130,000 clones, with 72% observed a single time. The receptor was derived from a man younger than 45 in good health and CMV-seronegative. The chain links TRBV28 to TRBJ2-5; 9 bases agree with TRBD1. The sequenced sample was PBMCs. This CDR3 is CASSLGTGPQETQYF. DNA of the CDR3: TGTGCCAGCAGTTTAGGGACAGGGCCTCAAGAGACCCAGTACTTC.